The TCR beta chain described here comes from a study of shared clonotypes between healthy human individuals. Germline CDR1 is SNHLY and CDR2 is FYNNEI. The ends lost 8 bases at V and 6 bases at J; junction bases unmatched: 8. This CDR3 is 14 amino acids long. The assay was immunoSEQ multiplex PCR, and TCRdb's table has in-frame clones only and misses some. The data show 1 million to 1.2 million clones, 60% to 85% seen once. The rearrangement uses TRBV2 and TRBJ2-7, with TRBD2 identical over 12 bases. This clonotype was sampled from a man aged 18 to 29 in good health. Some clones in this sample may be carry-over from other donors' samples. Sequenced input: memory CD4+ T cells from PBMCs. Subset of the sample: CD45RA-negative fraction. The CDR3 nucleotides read TGTGCCAGCGGTCAGACTAGCGGGAGAGGCGAGCAGTACTTC. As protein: CASGQTSGRGEQYF.